This record looks at one T cell receptor (beta chain) sequence and its context. The sample belongs to a study of blood T cell repertoires in COVID-19. Sequencing used immunoSEQ multiplex PCR; TCRdb keeps in-frame clones, though not all of them. Seen here are about 29,000 clones, around 82% observed once, and the top ten hold around 2%. Per the germline V gene, CDR1 is SGHRS and CDR2 is YFSETQ. The V segment lost 5 bases and the J segment 2 bases; nucleotides outside the gene matches: 6. This CDR3 is 15 amino acids long. J is TRBJ2-7 and V is TRBV5-1; 11 bases are a match to TRBD2. The specimen sequenced was peripheral blood. This TCR came from a man of 80 years or more with active or convalescent COVID-19. CDR3 coding DNA: TGCGCCAGCAGACCCCTAGCGGGGGGACCCTACGAGCAGTACTTC. This translates into CASRPLAGGPYEQYF.